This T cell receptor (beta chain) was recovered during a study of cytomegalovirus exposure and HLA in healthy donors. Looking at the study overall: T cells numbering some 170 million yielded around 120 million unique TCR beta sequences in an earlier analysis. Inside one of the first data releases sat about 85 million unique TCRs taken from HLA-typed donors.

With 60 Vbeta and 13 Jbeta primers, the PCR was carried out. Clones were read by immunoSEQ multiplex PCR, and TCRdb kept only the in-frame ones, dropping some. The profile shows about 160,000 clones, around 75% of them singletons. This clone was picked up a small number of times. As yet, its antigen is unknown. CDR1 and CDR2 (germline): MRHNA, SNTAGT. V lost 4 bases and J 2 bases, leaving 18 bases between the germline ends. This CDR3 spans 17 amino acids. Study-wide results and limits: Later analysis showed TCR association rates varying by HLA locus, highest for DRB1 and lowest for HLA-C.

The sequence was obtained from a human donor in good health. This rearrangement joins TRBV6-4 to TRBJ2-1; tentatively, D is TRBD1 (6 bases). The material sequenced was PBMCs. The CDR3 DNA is TGTGCCAGCAGTGTCCCAACTAGGACAGAGCCCTACAATGAGCAGTTCTTC. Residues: CASSVPTRTEPYNEQFF.